These 10 T cell receptor beta chains originate from one sample sequenced in a study of T-cell reconstitution after alpha-beta-depleted transplantation in children. The library targeted TCRbeta and was prepared with unique molecular identifiers. Each CDR3 protein is one row after TCRdb ran MiXCR on the PCR reads. The top ten hold 20% to 30% of the sample, which has about 280,000 distinct CDR3 sequences, more than 9% seen once. The sample consisted of peripheral blood, taken 180 days after TCRalphabeta/CD19-depleted stem cell transplant. The receptors here all came from a male patient between 2 and 9 years old who had a stem cell transplant for chronic granulomatous disease, so the T cells may come from the graft donor.

This clonotype was counted many times. V is TRBV20-1 and J is TRBJ2-5, with 8 positions matching TRBD2. The germline V gene encodes CDR1 DFQATT and CDR2 SNEGSKA (reference sequence). J gave up 5 bases and V 3 bases, and 17 bases lay outside the gene matches. The CDR3 is 17 residues long. The CDR3 protein is CSARPFRLGGAMETQYF. CDR3 in DNA: TGCAGTGCTAGGCCCTTCCGCCTCGGGGGGGCCATGGAGACCCAGTACTTC.

The sample holds many counts of this clonotype. The gene calls are TRBV20-1 and TRBJ2-7; D may match TRBD1 or TRBD2 (5 bases each). CDR3 size: 16 residues. Trimming removed 3 bases at V and 4 bases at J, with 22 bases between. From germline, CDR1 is DFQATT and CDR2 SNEGSKA (reference sequence). CDR3 nucleotides: TGCAGTGCTAGGAACACAGTGGGGGTAAGGTCGTACGAGCAGTACTTC. This codes for CSARNTVGVRSYEQYF.

This clonotype was recorded at least ten times. The rearrangement joins TRBV7-8 to TRBJ1-5, with no clear D. Between the trimmed V and J ends, which lost 1 base and 4 bases, there was a span of 11 bases. The CDR3 is made up of 15 amino acids. The germline gives CDR1 SGHVS, CDR2 FQNEAQ. CDR3 protein: CASSLGRGLNQPQHF. The DNA of the CDR3 is TGTGCCAGCAGCTTAGGAAGAGGATTGAATCAGCCCCAGCATTTT.

Many counts were recorded for this clonotype. The rearrangement links TRBV29-1 to TRBJ2-2; D remains unclear. From germline, CDR1 is SQVTM and CDR2 ANQGSEA. CDR3 length: 14 residues. Trimming removed 3 bases from V and 4 bases from J, with 12 bases in between. CDR3 sequence (DNA): TGCAGCGTTGACAGGTCGGGTAGCACCGGGGAGCTGTTTTTT. It is translated as CSVDRSGSTGELFF.

This clonotype was counted many times. This chain links TRBV6-1 with TRBJ2-2; 7 bases agree with TRBD1. Germline V gene sequence: CDR1 MNHNS, CDR2 SASEGT. The V and J ends lost 3 bases and 5 bases, in that order; junction bases with no gene match: 12. This CDR3 is 17 amino acids long. The CDR3 nucleotides are TGTGCCAGCAGTGAGAGACAGGGCACGCGACGAACCGGGGAGCTGTTTTTT. The encoded protein is CASSERQGTRRTGELFF.

The table lists this clonotype with many counts. The chain recombines TRBV29-1 with TRBJ2-2; D is perhaps TRBD2 (5 bases). V shed 4 bases and J shed 1 base, with 19 bases lying between them. The germline CDR1 and CDR2 sequences are SQVTM and ANQGSEA. The CDR3 covers 17 residues. The CDR3 sequence is CSVVSRPGLKNTGELFF. The CDR3 DNA sequence: TGCAGCGTTGTGTCCCGACCAGGACTGAAGAACACCGGGGAGCTGTTTTTT.

In regard to this clonotype: One end of the junction does not line up with germline, which may come from a read error. V is TRBV5-4 and J is TRBJ2-1; D is perhaps TRBD1 or TRBD2 (5 bases each). The V gene's germline CDR1 is SGHNT and CDR2 YYREEE (reference sequence). This CDR3 contains 12 residues. The CDR3 sequence is CASSLAEGEQIF. The CDR3 region has the DNA TGTGCCAGCAGCTTGGCCGAAGGGGAGCAGATCTTC.

This clonotype was seen repeatedly, ten times or more. CDR3 in amino acids: CASSPLQPYGGANVLTF. DNA of the CDR3: TGTGCCAGCAGCCCCTTACAGCCGTACGGTGGGGCCAACGTCCTGACTTTC. J is TRBJ2-6 and V is TRBV11-2; the D is unclear. Germline V lookup: CDR1 SGHAT, CDR2 FQNNGV. V shed 5 bases and J shed 3 bases, with 17 bases lying between them. The length of the CDR3 is 17 residues.

This clonotype was counted many times. The chain joins TRBV19 to TRBJ2-4; no definite D call. The V and J ends lost 4 bases and 8 bases respectively, with 15 bases between them. There are 14 residues in the CDR3. The germline V gene encodes CDR1 LNHDA and CDR2 SQIVND (reference sequence). CDR3 loop: CASSTLTWADIQYF. For the CDR3, the DNA is TGTGCCAGTAGTACCCTCACGTGGGCGGACATTCAGTACTTC. Supplemented by reference TRBV19 and TRBJ2-4, the full variable domain reads DGGITQSPKYLFRKEGQNVTLSCEQNLNHDAMYWYRQDPGQGLRLIYYSQIVNDFQKGDIAEGYSVSREKKESFPLTVTSAQKNPTAFYLCASSTLTWADIQYFGAGTRLSVL.

This clonotype was seen ten or more times. The rearrangement links TRBV20-1 to TRBJ2-7; 7 bases are shared with TRBD2. The J segment lost 3 bases and the V segment lost 6 bases, leaving 8 bases of the junction unmatched. The germline V gene has CDR1 DFQATT and CDR2 SNEGSKA (reference sequence). The CDR3 totals 13 residues. CDR3 region: CSAPTRGSYEQYF. DNA for the CDR3: TGCAGTGCCCCCACTCGCGGGAGCTACGAGCAGTACTTC.